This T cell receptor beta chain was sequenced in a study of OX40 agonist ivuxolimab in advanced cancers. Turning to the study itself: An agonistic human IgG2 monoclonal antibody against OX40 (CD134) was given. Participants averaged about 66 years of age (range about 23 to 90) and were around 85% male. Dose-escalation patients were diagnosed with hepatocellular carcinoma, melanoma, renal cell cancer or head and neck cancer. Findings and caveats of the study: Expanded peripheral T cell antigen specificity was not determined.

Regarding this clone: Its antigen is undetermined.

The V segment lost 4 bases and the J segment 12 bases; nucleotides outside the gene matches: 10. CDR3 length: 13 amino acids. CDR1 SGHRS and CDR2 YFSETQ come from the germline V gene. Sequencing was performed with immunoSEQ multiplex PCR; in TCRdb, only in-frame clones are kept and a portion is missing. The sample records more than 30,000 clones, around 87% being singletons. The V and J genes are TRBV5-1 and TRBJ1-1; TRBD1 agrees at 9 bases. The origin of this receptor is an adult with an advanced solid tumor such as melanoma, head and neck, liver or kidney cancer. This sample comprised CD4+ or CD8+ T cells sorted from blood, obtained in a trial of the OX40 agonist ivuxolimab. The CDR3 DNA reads TGCGCCAGCAGCGGAGGACAGGGGCGGTACTCTTTCTTT. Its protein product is CASSGGQGRYSFF.